This record looks at one T cell receptor beta chain sequence and its context. Its cognate antigen has yet to be identified. The record has no base qualities; no much larger clone is one base away. From its cysteine to its phenylalanine, the CDR3 spans 14 amino acids. The sequence is cut down to CDR3 DNA, 42 bases in frame from base 1. The germline ends are 17 bases apart after V is trimmed by 6 bases and J by 8 bases. Based on the germline V gene, the CDR1 and CDR2 sequences are MGHDK and SYGVNS. This record comes from a study of cytotoxic CD8 clonotypes in ibrutinib-treated CLL listed by TCRdb under 2021. In the study overall: The cohort was composed of roughly ten relapsed/refractory and about 15 treatment-naive patients; IGHV unmutated status was identified in 17 to 18 patients. Response samples were obtained after a median of 12 months of treatment, with a range of roughly 6 to 40 months. Patients were still on ibrutinib when every remission and progressive disease sample was collected. Longitudinal samples were available for about 30% of the 86 trial participants. Partial responses were observed in approximately 24 patients and complete responses in 2; after a median follow-up of around 68 months, remission was maintained in 15 or so patients and progression was observed in approximately twelve. An average of around 250,000 productive templates and tens of thousands of productive rearrangements was obtained per sample. Cryopreserved peripheral blood mononuclear cells were collected at three points: before therapy, at response, and at either sustained remission or disease progression.

In the paper's terms, the time point label means: about a year on ibrutinib. For TCR beta library preparation, about 2 micrograms of genomic DNA were extracted from the cryopreserved PBMCs. High-throughput TCR beta sequencing was performed on longitudinal blood samples from CLL patients receiving ibrutinib monotherapy. Patients were enrolled in a phase 2 open-label single-center ibrutinib monotherapy trial. What the authors observed across the whole study: Baseline clonality was found to be higher than that of age-matched healthy donors and was strongly correlated with circulating CD8+ T-cell counts. Clonality increased at ibrutinib response, stayed stable in sustained remission, and fell back toward baseline at progression. Lymph node repertoires were not examined, and the timing of sampling was not matched between patients in sustained remission and those whose disease progressed. Public clonotypes were rare and either shrank or stayed stable during treatment, and the rise in clonality at ibrutinib response reflected expansion of private clonotypes.

A MiSeq instrument was used for deep resolution sequencing, which targeted depths ranging from 1 in 1 million up to 1 in 200,000 T cells, with coverage averaging 10x for each clonotype. The immunoSEQ hsTCRB Kit was used to generate the TCR beta libraries. Processing in the source paper ran as follows. Data were analyzed with ImmunoSEQ Data Assistant and ImmunoSEQ Analyzer, with V, D and J genes assigned per IMGT definitions. Clonality, which ranges from 0 to 1, was calculated as one minus the normalized Shannon entropy of productive rearrangement frequencies. Only overrepresented clonotypes making up at least 0.05% of the repertoire of each patient were included in the public clonotype analysis. Approximately 14 age-matched healthy donor repertoires from immuneACCESS served as clonality controls. TCRdb provides this immuneACCESS table in a form limited to in-frame rearrangements. Some clones are lacking; in checked studies, under half of them reflect an unresolved V gene, and why the rest are absent is not known. V and J calls plus clone size are reproduced from that table; the DNA served to infer D and trimming. The sample includes tens of thousands of clones, with about 85% observed a single time. In total, the top ten clones hold nearly 5% of the sample.

The receptor chain draws on TRBV25-1 and TRBJ2-1, with the identity of the D gene unclear. The sequencing here drew on PBMCs, taken after 12 months of ibrutinib treatment. This clonotype was obtained from a human donor with chronic lymphocytic leukemia. The DNA is TGTGCCAGCAGCAACGAACCCGAAGTCGATGAGCAGTTCTTC. It is translated as CASSNEPEVDEQFF.